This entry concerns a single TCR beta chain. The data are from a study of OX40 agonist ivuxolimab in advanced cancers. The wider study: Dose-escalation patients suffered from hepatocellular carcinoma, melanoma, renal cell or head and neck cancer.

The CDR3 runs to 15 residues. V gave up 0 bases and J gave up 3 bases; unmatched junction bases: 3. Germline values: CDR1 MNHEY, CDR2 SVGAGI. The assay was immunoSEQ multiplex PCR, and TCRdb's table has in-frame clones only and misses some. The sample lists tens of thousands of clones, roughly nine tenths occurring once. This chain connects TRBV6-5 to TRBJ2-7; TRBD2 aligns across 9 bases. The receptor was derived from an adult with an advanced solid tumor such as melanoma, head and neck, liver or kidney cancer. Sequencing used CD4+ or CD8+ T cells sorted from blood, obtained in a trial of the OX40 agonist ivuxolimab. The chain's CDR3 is CASSYSAGGGYEQYF. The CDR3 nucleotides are TGTGCCAGCAGTTACTCAGCGGGAGGAGGCTACGAGCAGTACTTC.